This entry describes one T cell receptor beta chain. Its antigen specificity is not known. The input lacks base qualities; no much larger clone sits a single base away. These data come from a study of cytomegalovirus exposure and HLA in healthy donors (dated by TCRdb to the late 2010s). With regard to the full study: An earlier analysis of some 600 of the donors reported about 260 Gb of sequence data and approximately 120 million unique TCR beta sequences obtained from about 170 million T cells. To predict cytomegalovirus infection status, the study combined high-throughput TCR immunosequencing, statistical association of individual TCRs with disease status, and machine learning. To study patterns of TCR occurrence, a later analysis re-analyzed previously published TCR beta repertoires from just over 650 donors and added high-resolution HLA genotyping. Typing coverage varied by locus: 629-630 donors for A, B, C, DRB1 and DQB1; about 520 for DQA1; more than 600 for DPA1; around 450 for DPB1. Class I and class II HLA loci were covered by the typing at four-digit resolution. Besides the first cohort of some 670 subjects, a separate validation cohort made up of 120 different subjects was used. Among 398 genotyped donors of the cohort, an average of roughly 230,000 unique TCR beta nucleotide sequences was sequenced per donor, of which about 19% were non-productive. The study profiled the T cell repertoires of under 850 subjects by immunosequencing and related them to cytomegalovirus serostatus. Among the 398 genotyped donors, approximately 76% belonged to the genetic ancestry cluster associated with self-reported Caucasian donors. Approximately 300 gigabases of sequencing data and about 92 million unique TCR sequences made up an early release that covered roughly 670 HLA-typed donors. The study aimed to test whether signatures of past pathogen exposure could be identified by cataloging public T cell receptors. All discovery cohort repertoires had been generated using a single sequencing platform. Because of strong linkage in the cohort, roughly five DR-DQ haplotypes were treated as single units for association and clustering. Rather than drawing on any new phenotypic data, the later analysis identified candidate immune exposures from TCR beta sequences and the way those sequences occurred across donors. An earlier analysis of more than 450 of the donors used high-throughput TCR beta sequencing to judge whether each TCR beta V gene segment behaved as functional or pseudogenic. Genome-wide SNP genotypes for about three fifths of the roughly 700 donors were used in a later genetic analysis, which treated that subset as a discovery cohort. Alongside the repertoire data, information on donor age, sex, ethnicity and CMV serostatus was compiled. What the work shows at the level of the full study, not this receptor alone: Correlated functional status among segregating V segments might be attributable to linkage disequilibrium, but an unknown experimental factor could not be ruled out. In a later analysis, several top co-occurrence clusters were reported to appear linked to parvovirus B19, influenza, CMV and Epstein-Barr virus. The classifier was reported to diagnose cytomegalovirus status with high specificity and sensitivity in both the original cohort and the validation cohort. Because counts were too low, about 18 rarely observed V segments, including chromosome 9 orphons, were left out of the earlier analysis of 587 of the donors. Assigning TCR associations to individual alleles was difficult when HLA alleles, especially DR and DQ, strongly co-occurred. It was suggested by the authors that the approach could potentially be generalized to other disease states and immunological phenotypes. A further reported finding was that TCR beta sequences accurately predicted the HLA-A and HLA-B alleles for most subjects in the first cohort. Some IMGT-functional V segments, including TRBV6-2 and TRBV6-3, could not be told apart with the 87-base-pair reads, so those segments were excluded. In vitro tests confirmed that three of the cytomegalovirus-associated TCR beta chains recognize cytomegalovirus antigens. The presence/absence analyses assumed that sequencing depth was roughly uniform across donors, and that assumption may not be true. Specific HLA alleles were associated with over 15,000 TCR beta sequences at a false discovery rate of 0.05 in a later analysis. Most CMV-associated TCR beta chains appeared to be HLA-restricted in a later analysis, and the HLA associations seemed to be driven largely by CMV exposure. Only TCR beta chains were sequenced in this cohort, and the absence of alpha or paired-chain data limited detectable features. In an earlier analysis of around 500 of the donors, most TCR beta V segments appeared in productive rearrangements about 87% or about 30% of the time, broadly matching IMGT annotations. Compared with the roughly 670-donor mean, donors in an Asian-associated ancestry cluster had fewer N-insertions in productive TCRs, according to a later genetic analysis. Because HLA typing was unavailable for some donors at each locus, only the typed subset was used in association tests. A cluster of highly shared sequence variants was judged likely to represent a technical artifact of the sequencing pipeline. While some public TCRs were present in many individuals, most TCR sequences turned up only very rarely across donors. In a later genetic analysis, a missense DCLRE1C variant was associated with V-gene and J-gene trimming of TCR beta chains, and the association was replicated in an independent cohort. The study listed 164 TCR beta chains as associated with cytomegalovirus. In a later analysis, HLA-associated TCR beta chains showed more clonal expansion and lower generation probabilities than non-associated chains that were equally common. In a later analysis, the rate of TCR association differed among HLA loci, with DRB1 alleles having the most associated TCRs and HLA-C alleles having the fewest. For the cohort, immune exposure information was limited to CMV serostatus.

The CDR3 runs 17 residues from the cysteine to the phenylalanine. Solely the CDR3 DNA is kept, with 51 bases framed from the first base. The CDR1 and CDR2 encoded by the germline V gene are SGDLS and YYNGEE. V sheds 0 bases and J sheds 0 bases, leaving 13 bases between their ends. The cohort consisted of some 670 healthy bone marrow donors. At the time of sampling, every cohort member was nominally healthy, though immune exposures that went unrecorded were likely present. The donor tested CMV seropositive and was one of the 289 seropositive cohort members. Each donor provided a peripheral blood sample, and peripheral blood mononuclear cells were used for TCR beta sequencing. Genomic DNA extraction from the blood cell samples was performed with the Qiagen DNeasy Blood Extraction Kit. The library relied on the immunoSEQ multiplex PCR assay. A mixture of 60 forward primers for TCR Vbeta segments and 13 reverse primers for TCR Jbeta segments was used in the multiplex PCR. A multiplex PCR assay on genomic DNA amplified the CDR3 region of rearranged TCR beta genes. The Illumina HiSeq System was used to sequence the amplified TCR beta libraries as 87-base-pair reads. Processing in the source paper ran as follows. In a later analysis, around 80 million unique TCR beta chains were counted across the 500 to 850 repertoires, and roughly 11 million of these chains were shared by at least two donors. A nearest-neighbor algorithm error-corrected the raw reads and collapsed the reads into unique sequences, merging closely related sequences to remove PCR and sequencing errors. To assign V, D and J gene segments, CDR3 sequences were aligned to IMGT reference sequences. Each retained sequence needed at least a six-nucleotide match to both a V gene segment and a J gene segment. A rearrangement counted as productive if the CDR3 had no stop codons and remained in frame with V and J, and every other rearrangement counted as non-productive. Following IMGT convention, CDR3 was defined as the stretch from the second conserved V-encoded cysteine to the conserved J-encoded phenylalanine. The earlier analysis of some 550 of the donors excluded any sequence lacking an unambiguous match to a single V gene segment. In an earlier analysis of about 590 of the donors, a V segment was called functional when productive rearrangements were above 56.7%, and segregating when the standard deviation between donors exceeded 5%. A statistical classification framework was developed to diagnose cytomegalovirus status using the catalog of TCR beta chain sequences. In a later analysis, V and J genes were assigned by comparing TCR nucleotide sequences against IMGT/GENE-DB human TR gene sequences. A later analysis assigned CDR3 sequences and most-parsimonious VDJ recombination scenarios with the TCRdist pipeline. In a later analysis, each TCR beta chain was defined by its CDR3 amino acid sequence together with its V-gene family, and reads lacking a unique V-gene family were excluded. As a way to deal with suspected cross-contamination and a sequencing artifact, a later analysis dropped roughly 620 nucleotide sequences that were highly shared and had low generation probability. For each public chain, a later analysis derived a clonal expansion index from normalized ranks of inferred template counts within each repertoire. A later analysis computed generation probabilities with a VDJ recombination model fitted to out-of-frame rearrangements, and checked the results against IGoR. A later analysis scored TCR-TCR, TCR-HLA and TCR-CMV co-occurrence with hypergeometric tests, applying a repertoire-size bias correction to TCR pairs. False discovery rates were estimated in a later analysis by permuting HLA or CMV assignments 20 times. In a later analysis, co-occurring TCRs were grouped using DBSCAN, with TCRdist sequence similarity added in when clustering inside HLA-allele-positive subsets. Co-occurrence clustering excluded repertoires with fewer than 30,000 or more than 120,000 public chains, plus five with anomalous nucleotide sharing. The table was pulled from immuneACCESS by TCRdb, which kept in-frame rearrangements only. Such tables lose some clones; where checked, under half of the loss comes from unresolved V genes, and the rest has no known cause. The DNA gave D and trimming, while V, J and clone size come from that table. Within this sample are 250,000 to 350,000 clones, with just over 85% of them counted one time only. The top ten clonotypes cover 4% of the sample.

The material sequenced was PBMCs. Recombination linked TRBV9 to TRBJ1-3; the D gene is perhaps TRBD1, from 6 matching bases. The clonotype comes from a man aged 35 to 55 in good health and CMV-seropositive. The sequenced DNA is TGTGCCAGCAGCGTAGACCACAGGGCGAGCTCTGGAAACACCATATATTTT. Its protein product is CASSVDHRASSGNTIYF.